These 10 T cell receptor beta chains share one sample of origin, sequenced in a study of blood T cell repertoires in COVID-19. Profiling relied on immunoSEQ multiplex PCR, and the TCRdb table lists in-frame clones only, not all of them. Of some 290,000 clones listed, 90% were seen once; the top ten hold 1%. Sequencing used peripheral blood. All receptors come from a woman aged 40 to 49 with COVID-19, enrolled during active disease.

The CDR3 DNA follows: TGTGCCAGCAGTCCCAACCCACTAGCGGGAGAATTCTTC. Translating gives CASSPNPLAGEFF. The chain employs TRBV28 and TRBJ2-1, with 11 bases fitting TRBD2. After removal of 5 bases from V and 16 bases from J, the junction contained 10 bases not matched to a gene. The CDR3 length is 13 residues. CDR1 MDHEN and CDR2 SYDVKM come from the germline V gene.

The gene calls are TRBV4-3 and TRBJ2-1, with 9 bases aligning to TRBD2. V shed 0 bases and J 3 bases; nucleotides not matched to a gene: 3. Germline V lookup: CDR1 LGHNA, CDR2 YSLEER. This CDR3 has 16 amino acids. The CDR3 loop reads CASSQELAGFYNEQFF. CDR3 bases: TGCGCCAGCAGCCAAGAGCTAGCGGGGTTCTACAATGAGCAGTTCTTC.

This sequence joins TRBV19 and TRBJ2-2; a possible D gene is TRBD1 (5 bases). Germline CDR1 and CDR2: LNHDA and SQIVND (reference sequence). V gave up 6 bases and J gave up 4 bases, with 12 bases separating them. This CDR3 comprises 14 residues. The CDR3 bases are TGTGCCAGTAGGAAGGGGTTCGGCACCGGGGAGCTGTTTTTT. Translating gives CASRKGFGTGELFF.

This clone was seen a few times. This chain uses TRBV7-2 with TRBJ2-1; D is uncertain. The ends were cut back, 5 bases at V and 8 bases at J, with 10 bases in the middle. The CDR3 sequence is 12 residues long. CDR1 is SGHTA and CDR2 is FQGNSA in the germline V gene. The CDR3 nucleotides are TGTGCCAGCAGCCTGAGGTTATATGAGCAGTTCTTC. Amino acid sequence: CASSLRLYEQFF.

This clone was observed once. The rearrangement links TRBV6-5 to TRBJ1-1; a possible D gene is TRBD1 (6 bases). V lost 5 bases, J lost 1 base, and 14 bases lay in between. Per germline, CDR1 MNHEY and CDR2 SVGAGI. The CDR3 has 15 amino acids. This CDR3 is CASSRRQDQNTEAFF. CDR3 nucleotide sequence: TGTGCCAGCAGTCGCCGACAGGACCAGAACACTGAAGCTTTCTTT.

V gene TRBV28 combines with J gene TRBJ1-2; 9 bases are shared with TRBD1. Looked up from germline, CDR1 is MDHEN and CDR2 is SYDVKM. The J segment lost 5 bases and the V segment lost 8 bases, leaving 3 bases of the junction unmatched. This CDR3 is built from 12 residues. This chain's CDR3 is CASLDRGYGYTF. DNA for the CDR3: TGTGCCAGCTTGGACAGGGGATATGGCTACACCTTC.

The genes are TRBV28 and TRBJ1-1; D gene ambiguous. Germline values: CDR1 MDHEN, CDR2 SYDVKM. This CDR3 has 13 residues. The germline V and J ends were trimmed by 5 bases and 6 bases, with 13 bases remaining between them. The DNA for the CDR3 is TGTGCCAGCAGTCTCTCGGTCCTTCCTGAAGCTTTCTTT. Protein product: CASSLSVLPEAFF.

The rearrangement joins TRBV24-1 to TRBJ2-3; TRBD1 matches 7 bases. After removal of 7 bases from V and 2 bases from J, the junction contained 5 bases not matched to a gene. CDR3 size: 14 residues. CDR1 and CDR2 from the germline V gene are KGHDR and SFDVKD. The CDR3 nucleotides read TGTGCCACCAGGCTTACAGGGGCCACAGATACGCAGTATTTT. Its translation: CATRLTGATDTQYF.

The rearrangement joins TRBV5-5 to TRBJ1-2, with 8 bases that match TRBD1. Trimming removed 4 bases from V and 8 bases from J; junction bases left unmatched: 10. The CDR3 covers 14 residues. Germline loops: CDR1 SGHKS, CDR2 YYEKEE (reference sequence). DNA of the CDR3: TGTGCCAGCAGCCAACAGGGGGGCCCGGGAGGCTACACCTTC. It is translated as CASSQQGGPGGYTF.

The genes are TRBV9 and TRBJ1-1, with D possibly being TRBD1 (6 bases). The germline V and J ends were trimmed by 3 bases and 7 bases, with 19 bases remaining between them. The length of the CDR3 is 15 residues. CDR1 SGDLS and CDR2 YYNGEE come from the germline V gene. The CDR3 here is CASSGDLRGKGEAFF. The CDR3 nucleotides read TGTGCCAGCAGCGGAGATCTGAGGGGGAAAGGTGAAGCTTTCTTT.